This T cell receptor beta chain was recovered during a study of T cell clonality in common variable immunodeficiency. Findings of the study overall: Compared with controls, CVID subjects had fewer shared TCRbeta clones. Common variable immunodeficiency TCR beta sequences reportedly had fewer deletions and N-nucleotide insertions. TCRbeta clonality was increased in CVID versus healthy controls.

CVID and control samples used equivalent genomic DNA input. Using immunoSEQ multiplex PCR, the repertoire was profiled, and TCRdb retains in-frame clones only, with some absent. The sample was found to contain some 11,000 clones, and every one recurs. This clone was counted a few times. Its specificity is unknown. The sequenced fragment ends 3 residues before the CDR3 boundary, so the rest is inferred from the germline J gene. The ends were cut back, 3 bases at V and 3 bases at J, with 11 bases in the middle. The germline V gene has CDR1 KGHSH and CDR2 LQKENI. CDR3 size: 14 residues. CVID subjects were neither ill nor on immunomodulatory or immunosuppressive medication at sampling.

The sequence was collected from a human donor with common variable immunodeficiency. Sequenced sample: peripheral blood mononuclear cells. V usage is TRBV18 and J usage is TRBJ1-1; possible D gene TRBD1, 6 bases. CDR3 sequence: CASSPNSGDTEAFF. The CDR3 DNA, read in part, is TGTGCCAGCTCACCTAACTCAGGGGACACTGAA.